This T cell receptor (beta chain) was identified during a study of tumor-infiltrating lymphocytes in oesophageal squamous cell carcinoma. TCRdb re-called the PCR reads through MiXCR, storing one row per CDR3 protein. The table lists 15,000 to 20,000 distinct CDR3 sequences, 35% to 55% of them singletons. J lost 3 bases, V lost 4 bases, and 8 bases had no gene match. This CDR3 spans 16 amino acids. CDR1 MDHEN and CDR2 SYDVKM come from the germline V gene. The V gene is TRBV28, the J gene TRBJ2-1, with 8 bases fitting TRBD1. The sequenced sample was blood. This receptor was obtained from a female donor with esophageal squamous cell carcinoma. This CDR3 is CASSSSSGGFYNEQFF. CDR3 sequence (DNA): TGTGCCAGCAGTTCCTCTTCAGGGGGCTTCTACAATGAGCAGTTCTTC.